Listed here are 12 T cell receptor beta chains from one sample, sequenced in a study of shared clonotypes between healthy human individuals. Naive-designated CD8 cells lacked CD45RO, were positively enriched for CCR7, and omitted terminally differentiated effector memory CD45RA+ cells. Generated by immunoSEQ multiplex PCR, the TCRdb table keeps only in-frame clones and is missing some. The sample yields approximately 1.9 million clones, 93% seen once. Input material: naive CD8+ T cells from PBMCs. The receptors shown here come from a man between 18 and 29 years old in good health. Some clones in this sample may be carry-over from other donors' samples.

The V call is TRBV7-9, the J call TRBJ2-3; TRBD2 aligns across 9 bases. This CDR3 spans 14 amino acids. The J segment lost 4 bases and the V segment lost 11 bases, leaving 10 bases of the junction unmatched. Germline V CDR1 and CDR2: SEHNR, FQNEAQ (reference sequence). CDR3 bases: TGTGCCTCGACTAGCGGCCGGCGGCCAGATACGCAGTATTTT. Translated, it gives CASTSGRRPDTQYF.

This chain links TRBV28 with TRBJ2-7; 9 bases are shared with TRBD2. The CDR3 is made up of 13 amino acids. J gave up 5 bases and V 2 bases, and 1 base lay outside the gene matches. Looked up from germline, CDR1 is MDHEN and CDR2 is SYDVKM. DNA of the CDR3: TGTGCCAGCAGTTTAGCGGGAGGGGACGAGCAGTACTTC. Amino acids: CASSLAGGDEQYF.

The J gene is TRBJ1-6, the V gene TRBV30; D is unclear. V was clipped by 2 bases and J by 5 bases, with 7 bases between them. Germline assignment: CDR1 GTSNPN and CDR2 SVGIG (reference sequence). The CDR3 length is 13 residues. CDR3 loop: CAWSSRDNSPLHF. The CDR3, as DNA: TGTGCCTGGAGTTCCCGGGATAATTCACCCCTCCACTTT.

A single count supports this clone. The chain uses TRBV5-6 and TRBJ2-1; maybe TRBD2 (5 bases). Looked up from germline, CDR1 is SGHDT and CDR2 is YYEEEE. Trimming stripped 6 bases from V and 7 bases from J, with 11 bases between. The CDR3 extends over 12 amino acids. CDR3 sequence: CASTGSWNEQFF. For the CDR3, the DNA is TGTGCCAGCACTGGGAGCTGGAATGAGCAGTTCTTC.

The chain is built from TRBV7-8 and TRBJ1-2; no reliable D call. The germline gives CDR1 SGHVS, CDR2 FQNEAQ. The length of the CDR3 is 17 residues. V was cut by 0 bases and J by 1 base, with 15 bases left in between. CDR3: CASSLARSAGLNYGYTF. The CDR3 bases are TGTGCCAGCAGCTTAGCGAGGTCGGCTGGGCTTAACTATGGCTACACCTTC.

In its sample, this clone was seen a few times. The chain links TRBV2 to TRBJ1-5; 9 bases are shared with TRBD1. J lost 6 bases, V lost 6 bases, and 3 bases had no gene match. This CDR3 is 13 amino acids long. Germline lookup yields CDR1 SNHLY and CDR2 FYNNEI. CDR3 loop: CASRGTGLQPQHF. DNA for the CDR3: TGTGCCAGCAGGGGGACAGGGCTTCAGCCCCAGCATTTT.

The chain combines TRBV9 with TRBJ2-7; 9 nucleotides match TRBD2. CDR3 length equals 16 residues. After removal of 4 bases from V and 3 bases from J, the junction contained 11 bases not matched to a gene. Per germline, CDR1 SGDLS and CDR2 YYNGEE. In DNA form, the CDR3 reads TGTGCCAGCAGCACCGACAAGCTAGCGGGACTCTACGAGCAGTACTTC. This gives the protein CASSTDKLAGLYEQYF.

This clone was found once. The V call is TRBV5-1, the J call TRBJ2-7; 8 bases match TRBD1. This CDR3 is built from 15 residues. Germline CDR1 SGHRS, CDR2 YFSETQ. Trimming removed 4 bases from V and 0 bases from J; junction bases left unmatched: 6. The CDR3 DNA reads TGCGCCAGCAGCGGAACAGGGGGACTCTCCTACGAGCAGTACTTC. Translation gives CASSGTGGLSYEQYF.

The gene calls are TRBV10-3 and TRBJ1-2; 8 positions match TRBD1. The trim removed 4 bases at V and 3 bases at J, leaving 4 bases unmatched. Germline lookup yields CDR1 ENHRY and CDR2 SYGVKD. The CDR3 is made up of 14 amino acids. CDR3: CAISGQGADYGYTF. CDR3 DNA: TGTGCCATCAGTGGGCAGGGGGCGGACTATGGCTACACCTTC.

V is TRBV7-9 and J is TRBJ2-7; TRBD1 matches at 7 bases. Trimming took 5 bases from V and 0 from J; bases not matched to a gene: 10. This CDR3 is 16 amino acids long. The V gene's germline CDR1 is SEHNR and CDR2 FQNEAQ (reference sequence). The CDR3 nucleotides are TGTGCCAGCAGCCCCCCGGGACAGAGAAGCTCCTACGAGCAGTACTTC. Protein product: CASSPPGQRSSYEQYF.

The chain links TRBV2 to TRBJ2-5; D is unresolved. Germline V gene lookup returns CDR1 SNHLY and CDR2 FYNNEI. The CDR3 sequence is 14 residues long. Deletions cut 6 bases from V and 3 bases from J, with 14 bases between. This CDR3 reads CASRRGFEEETQYF. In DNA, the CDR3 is TGTGCCAGCAGGCGAGGCTTTGAGGAAGAGACCCAGTACTTC.

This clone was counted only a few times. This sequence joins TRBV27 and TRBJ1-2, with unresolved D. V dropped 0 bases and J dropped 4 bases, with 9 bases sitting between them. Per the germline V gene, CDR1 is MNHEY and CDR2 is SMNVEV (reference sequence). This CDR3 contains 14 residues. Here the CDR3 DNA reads TGTGCCAGCAGTTTATCGTACGGAAGCTATGGCTACACCTTC. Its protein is CASSLSYGSYGYTF.